The text below deals with one T cell receptor beta chain. Its antigen is still unknown. V gave up 5 bases and J gave up 7 bases; unmatched junction bases: 10. Germline V lookup: CDR1 SEHNR, CDR2 FQNEAQ (reference sequence). This CDR3 is 16 amino acids long. The data stem from a study of a mutant IDH1 vaccine in newly diagnosed glioma. Study information: Of the patients given treatment, around 60% were male and approximately 40% were female, and a mean age of roughly 40 years was recorded. Most patients had received both radiotherapy and temozolomide, the prior options being radiotherapy, temozolomide, or both.

Time point of the sample: week 35, safety follow-up. Vaccinated patients received 300 ug of mutant IDH1 20-mer peptide per dose, with topical imiquimod. In weeks 1, 3, 5, 7, 11, 15, 19 and 23, patients were immunized, eight times in all. Sequencing was performed with immunoSEQ multiplex PCR; in TCRdb, only in-frame clones are kept and a portion is missing. The table includes about 32,000 clones, around 84% detected once. The chain employs TRBV7-9 and TRBJ2-1; 11 nucleotides line up with TRBD2. The sample was PBMCs, taken from a glioma patient whose treatment included an IDH1 peptide vaccine. The receptor was isolated from a man between 25 and 39 years old with glioma. CDR3 nucleotide sequence: TGTGCCAGCAGCCCCAGAGGGATAGCGGGAGGGAATGAGCAGTTCTTC. Translated: CASSPRGIAGGNEQFF.